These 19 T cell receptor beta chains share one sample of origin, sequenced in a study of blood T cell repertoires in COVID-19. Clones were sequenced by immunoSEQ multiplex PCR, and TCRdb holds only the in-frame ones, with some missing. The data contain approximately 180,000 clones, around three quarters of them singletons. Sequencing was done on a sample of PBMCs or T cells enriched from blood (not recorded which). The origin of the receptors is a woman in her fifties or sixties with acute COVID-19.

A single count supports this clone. The CDR3 reads CAIGTEIYWGYTF. Written as DNA, the CDR3 is TGTGCCATCGGGACAGAGATATACTGGGGCTACACCTTC. V is TRBV28 and J is TRBJ1-2, with TRBD1 identical over 7 bases. The J segment lost 8 bases and the V segment lost 10 bases, leaving 13 bases of the junction unmatched. The CDR3 has 13 residues. CDR1 and CDR2 from the germline V gene are MDHEN and SYDVKM.

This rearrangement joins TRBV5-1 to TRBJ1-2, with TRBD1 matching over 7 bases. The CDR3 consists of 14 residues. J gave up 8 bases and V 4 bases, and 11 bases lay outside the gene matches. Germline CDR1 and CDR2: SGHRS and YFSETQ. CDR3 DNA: TGCGCCAGCAGCCGGGGACAGAACTTAGACGGCTACACCTTC. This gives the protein CASSRGQNLDGYTF.

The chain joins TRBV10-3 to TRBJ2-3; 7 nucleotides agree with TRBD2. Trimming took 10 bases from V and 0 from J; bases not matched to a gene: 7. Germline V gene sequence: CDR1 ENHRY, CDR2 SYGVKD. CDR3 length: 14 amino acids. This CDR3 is CATGEGLSTDTQYF. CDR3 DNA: TGTGCCACCGGGGAGGGCTTGAGCACAGATACGCAGTATTTT.

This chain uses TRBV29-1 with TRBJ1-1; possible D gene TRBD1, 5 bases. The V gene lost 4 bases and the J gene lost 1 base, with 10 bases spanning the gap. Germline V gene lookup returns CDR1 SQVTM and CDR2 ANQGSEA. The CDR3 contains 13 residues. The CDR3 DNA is TGCAGCGTTGTGGAGGGACCGAACACTGAAGCTTTCTTT. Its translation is CSVVEGPNTEAFF.

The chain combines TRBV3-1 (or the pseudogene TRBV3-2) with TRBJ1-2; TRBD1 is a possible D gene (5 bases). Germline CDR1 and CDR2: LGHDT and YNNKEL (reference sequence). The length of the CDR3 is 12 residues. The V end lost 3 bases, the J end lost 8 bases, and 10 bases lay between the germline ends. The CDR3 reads CASSQPGSGYTF. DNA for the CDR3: TGTGCCAGCAGCCAGCCAGGGTCCGGCTACACCTTC.

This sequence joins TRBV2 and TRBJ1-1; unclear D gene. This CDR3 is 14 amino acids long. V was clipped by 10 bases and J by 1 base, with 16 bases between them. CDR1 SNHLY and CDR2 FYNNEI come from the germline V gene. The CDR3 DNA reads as TGTGCCACAGCGATACAAACACGGAACACTGAAGCTTTCTTT. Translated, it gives CATAIQTRNTEAFF. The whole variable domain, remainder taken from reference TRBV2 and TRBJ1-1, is EPEVTQTPSHQVTQMGQEVILRCVPISNHLYFYWYRQILGQKVEFLVSFYNNEISEKSEIFDDQFSVERPDGSNFTLKIRSTKLEDSAMYFCATAIQTRNTEAFFGQGTRLTVV.

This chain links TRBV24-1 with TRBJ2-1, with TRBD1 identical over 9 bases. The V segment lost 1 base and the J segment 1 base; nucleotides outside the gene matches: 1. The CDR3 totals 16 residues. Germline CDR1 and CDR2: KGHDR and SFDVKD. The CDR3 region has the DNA TGTGCCACCAGTGATTTCGGGACAGGGTCCTACAATGAGCAGTTCTTC. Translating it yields CATSDFGTGSYNEQFF.

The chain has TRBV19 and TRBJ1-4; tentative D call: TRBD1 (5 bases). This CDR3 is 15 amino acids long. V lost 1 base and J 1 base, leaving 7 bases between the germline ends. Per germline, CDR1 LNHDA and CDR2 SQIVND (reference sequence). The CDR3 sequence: CASSIAGETNEKLFF. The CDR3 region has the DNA TGTGCCAGTAGTATAGCGGGGGAAACTAATGAAAAACTGTTTTTT. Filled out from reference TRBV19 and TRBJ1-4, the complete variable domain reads DGGITQSPKYLFRKEGQNVTLSCEQNLNHDAMYWYRQDPGQGLRLIYYSQIVNDFQKGDIAEGYSVSREKKESFPLTVTSAQKNPTAFYLCASSIAGETNEKLFFGSGTQLSVL.

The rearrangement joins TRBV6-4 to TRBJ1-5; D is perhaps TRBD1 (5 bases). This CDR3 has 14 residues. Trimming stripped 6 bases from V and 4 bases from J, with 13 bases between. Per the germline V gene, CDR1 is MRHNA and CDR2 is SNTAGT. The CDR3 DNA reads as TGTGCCAGCAGCCTAAACTCAGGGAATCAGCCCCAGCATTTT. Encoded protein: CASSLNSGNQPQHF.

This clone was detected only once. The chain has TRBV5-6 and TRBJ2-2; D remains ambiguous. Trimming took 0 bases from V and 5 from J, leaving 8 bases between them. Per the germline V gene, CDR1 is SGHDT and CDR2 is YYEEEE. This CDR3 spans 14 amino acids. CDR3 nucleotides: TGTGCCAGCAGCTTGGTTACGAGAACCGGGGAGCTGTTTTTT. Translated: CASSLVTRTGELFF.

This CDR3 is CASSPFGEVLSNQPQHF. The CDR3 nucleotides are TGTGCCAGCTCACCTTTCGGGGAAGTTTTAAGCAATCAGCCCCAGCATTTT. The chain recombines TRBV18 with TRBJ1-5; unclear D gene. The germline V gene encodes CDR1 KGHSH and CDR2 LQKENI. This CDR3 is built from 17 residues. V was clipped by 3 bases and J by 1 base, with 16 bases between them.

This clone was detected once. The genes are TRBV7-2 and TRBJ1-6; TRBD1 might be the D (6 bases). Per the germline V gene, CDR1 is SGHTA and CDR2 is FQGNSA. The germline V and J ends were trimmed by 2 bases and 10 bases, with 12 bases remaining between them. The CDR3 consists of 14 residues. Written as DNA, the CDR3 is TGTGCCAGCAGCTTACAACAGGGAGGGTCACCCCTCCACTTT. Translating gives CASSLQQGGSPLHF.

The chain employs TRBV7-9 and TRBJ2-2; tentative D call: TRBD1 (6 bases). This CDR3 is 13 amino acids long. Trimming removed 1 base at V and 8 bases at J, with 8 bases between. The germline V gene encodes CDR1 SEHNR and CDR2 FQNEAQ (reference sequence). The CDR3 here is CASSLEGTGELFF. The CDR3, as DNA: TGTGCCAGCAGCTTAGAGGGGACAGGGGAGCTGTTTTTT. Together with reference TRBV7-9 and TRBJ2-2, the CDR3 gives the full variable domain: DTGVSQNPRHKITKRGQNVTFRCDPISEHNRLYWYRQTLGQGPEFLTYFQNEAQLEKSRLLSDRFSAERPKGSFSTLEIQRTEQGDSAMYLCASSLEGTGELFFGEGSRLTVL.

For the CDR3, the DNA is TGTGCCAGCAGCCGGGGGCTAGCGGCCCAGTACTTC. Protein product: CASSRGLAAQYF. V is TRBV5-8 and J is TRBJ2-5; D may be TRBD2 (7 bases). The germline V and J ends were trimmed by 4 bases and 9 bases, with 13 bases remaining between them. CDR3 size: 12 residues. Germline V lookup: CDR1 SGHTS, CDR2 YDEGEE. Looking up the rest from reference TRBV5-8 and TRBJ2-5 gives the full variable domain: EAGVTQSPTHLIKTRGQQATLRCSPISGHTSVYWYQQALGLGLQFLLWYDEGEERNRGNFPPRFSGRQFPNYSSELNVNALELEDSALYLCASSRGLAAQYFGPGTRLLVL.

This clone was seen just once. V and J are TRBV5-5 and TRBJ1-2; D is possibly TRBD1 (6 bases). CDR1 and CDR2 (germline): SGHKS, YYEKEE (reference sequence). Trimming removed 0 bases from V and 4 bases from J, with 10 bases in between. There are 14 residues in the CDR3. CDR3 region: CASSLGQAIYGYTF. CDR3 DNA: TGTGCCAGCAGCTTGGGACAGGCTATCTATGGCTACACCTTC.

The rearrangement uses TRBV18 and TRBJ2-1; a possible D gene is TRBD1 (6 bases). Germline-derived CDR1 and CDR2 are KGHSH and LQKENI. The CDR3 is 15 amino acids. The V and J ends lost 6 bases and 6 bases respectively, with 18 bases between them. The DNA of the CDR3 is TGTGCCAGCTCTCGGGTAGGGGGAGAGGGCAATGAGCAGTTCTTC. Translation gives CASSRVGGEGNEQFF.

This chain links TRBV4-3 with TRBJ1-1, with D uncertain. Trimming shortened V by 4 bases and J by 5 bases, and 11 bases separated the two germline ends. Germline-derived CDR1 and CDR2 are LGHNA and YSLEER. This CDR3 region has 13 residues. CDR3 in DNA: TGCGCCAGCAGCCCAAGTTCGGGGACTGAAGCTTTCTTT. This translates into CASSPSSGTEAFF.

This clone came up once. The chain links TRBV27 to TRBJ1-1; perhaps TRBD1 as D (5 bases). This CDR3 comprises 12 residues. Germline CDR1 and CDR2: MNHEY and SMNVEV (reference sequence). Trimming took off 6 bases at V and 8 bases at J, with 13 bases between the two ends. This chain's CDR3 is CASRGASLEAFF. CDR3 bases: TGTGCCAGCAGAGGGGCCAGTCTAGAAGCTTTCTTT.

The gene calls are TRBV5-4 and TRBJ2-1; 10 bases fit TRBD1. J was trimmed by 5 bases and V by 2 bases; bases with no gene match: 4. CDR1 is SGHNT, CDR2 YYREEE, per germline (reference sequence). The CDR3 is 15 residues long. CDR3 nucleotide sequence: TGTGCCAGCAGCTTAGAGGGACAGGGGAACAATGAGCAGTTCTTC. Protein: CASSLEGQGNNEQFF.